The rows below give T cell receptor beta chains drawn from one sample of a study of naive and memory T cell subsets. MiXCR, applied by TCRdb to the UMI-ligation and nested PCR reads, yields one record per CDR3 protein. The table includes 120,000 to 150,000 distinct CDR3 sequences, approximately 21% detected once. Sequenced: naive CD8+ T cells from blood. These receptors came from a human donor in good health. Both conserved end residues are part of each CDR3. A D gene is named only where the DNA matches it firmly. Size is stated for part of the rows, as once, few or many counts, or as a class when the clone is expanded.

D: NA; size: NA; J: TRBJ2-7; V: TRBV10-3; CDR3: CAISESEGAAYEQYF; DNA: TGTGCCATCAGTGAGTCGGAAGGGGCGGCCTACGAGCAGTACTTC
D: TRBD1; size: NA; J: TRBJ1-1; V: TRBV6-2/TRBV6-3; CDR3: CASSPGQDTEAFF; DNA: TGTGCCAGCAGCCCCGGACAGGACACTGAAGCTTTCTTT
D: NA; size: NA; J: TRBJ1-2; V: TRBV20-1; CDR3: CSAREADTF; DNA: TGCAGTGCTAGAGAGGCGGACACCTTC
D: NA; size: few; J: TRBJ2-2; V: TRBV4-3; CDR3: CASRQRGASTGELFF; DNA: TGCGCCAGCAGGCAGAGAGGGGCCTCCACCGGGGAGCTGTTTTTT
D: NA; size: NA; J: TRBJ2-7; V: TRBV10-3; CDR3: CAHQTEPAYEQYF; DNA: TGTGCCCACCAAACAGAGCCCGCCTACGAGCAGTACTTC
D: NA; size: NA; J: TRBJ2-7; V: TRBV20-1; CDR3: CSAWQGGDWGPYEQYF; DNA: TGCAGTGCCTGGCAAGGCGGCGACTGGGGCCCCTACGAGCAGTACTTC
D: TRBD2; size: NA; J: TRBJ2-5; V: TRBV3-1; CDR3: CASSQDWLAGGETQYF; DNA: TGTGCCAGCAGCCAAGATTGGCTAGCGGGAGGAGAGACCCAGTACTTC
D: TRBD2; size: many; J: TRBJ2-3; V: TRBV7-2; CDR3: CASSLATSGSTDTQYF; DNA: TGTGCCAGCAGCCTAGCTACTAGCGGGAGCACAGATACGCAGTATTTT
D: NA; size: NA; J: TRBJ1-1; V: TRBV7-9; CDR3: CASSLPNSEEAFF; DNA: TGTGCCAGCAGCTTACCCAATTCGGAGGAAGCTTTCTTT
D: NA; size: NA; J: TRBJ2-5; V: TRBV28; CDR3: CASSSGPLSQETQYF; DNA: TGTGCCAGCAGTTCCGGGCCCCTAAGCCAAGAGACCCAGTACTTC
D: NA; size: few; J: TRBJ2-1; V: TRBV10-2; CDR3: CASIVEYGSQHNEQFF; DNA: TGCGCCAGCATCGTTGAATACGGGAGTCAACACAATGAGCAGTTCTTC
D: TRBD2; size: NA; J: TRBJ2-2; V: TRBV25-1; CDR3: CASSDIRRAPTSGSIVDTGELFF; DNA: TGTGCCAGCAGTGATATACGAAGGGCCCCGACTAGCGGGAGTATTGTAGACACCGGGGAGCTGTTTTTT
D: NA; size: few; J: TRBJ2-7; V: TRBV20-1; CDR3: CSARGGTYEQYF; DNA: TGCAGCGCGCGTGGCGGGACCTACGAGCAGTACTTC
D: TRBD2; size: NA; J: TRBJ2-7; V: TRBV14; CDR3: CASSQKGGSYEQYF; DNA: TGTGCCAGCAGCCAAAAGGGAGGGTCCTACGAGCAGTACTTC
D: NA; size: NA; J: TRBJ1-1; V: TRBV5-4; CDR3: CASKGSYTEAFF; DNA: TGTGCCAGCAAAGGGAGTTACACTGAAGCTTTCTTT
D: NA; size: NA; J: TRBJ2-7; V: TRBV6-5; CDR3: CASSYGDGYYEQYF; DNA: TGTGCCAGCAGTTATGGGGACGGTTACTACGAGCAGTACTTC
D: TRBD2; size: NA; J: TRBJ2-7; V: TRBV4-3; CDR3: CASSQEASGGYGQYF; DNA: TGCGCCAGCAGCCAAGAGGCTAGCGGGGGGTATGGGCAGTACTTC
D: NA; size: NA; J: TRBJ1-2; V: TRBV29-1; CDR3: CSVPELNYGYTF; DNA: TGCAGCGTCCCTGAACTTAACTATGGCTACACCTTC
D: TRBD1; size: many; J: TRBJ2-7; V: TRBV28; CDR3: CASSLTGQPYEQYF; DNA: TGTGCCAGCAGCCTCACGGGACAGCCCTACGAGCAGTACTTC
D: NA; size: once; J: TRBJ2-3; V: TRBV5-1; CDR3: CASSSGYDPQYF; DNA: TGCGCCAGCAGCTCCGGGTACGATCCGCAGTATTTT
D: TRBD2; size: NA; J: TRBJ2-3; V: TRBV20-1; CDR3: CSARDYFTDTQYF; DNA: TGCAGTGCGAGGGACTACTTCACAGATACGCAGTATTTT
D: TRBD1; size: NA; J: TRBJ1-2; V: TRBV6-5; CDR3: CASSYIAGTGKGYTF; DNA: TGTGCCAGCAGTTACATCGCCGGGACAGGGAAGGGCTACACCTTC
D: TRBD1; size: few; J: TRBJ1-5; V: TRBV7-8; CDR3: CASSLGQGLGNQPQHF; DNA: TGTGCCAGCAGCTTGGGACAGGGGTTAGGCAATCAGCCCCAGCATTTT
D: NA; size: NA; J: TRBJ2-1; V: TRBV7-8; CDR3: CASSPVDEQFF; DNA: TGTGCCAGCAGCCCCGTTGATGAGCAGTTCTTC
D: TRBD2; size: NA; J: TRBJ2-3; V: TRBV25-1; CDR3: CASRGAGGPLDTQYF; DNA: TGTGCCAGCAGAGGGGCGGGAGGGCCGCTGGATACGCAGTATTTT
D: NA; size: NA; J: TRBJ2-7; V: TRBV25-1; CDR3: CASSAYLEGYEQYF; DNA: TGTGCCAGCAGTGCCTACCTGGAGGGCTACGAGCAGTACTTC
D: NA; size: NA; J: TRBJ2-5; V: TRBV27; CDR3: CASSKDMETQYF; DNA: TGTGCCAGCAGTAAAGACATGGAGACCCAGTACTTC
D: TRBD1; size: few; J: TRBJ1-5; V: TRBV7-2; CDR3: CASSLERRGLDQPQHF; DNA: TGTGCCAGCAGCTTAGAACGCAGGGGGCTAGATCAGCCCCAGCATTTT
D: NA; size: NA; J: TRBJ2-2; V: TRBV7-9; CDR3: CASMLVSNTGELFF; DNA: TGTGCCAGCATGTTGGTCAGTAACACCGGGGAGCTGTTTTTT
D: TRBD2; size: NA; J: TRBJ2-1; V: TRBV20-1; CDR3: CSASERGAYNEQFF; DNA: TGCAGTGCTAGTGAGCGGGGGGCCTACAATGAGCAGTTCTTC
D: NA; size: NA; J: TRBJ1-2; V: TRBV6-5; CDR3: CASRDVGLTGGYGYTF; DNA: TGTGCCAGCAGAGACGTAGGATTGACAGGTGGTTATGGCTACACCTTC
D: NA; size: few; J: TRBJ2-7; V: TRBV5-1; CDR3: CASSLVVGERRGYF; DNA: TGCGCCAGCAGCTTGGTGGTGGGGGAACGGAGAGGATACTTC